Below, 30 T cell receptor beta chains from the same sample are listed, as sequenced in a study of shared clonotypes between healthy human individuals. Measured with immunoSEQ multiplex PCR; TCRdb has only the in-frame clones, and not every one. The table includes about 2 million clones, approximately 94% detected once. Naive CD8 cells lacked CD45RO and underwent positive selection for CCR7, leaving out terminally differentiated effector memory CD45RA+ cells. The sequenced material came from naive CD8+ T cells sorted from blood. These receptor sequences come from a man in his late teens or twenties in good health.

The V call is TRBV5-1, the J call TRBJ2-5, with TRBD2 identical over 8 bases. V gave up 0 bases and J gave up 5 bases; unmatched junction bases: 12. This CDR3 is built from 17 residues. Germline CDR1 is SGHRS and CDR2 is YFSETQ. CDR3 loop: CASSLALAGEAVETQYF. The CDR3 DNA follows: TGCGCCAGCAGCTTGGCCCTAGCGGGTGAGGCGGTGGAGACCCAGTACTTC.

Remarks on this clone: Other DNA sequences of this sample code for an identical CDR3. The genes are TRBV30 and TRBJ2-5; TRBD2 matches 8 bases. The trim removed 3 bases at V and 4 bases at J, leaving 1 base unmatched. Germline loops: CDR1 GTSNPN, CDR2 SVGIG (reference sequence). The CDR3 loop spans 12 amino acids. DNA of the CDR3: TGTGCCTGGAGACTAGCGGCAGAGACCCAGTACTTC. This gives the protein CAWRLAAETQYF.

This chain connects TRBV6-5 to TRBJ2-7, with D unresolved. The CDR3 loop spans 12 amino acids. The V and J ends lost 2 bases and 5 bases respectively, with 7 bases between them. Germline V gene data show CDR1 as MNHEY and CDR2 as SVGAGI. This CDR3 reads CASSYSRNEQYF. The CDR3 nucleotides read TGTGCCAGCAGTTACAGTAGGAACGAGCAGTACTTC.

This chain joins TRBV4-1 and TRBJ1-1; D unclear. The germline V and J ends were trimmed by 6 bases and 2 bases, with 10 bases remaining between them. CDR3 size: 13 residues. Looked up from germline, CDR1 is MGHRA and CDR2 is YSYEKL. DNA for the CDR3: TGCGCCAGCAGTCGGGTCGAAAACACTGAAGCTTTCTTT. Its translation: CASSRVENTEAFF.

CDR3 bases: TGTGCCAGCGGATTATGGACAGGGGACCTAACAGGTGGCTACACCTTC. This codes for CASGLWTGDLTGGYTF. The chain uses TRBV21-1 and TRBJ1-2; the D call of TRBD1 is as the table states it, not checked on the DNA. TRBV21-1 is labeled a pseudogene. The CDR3 runs to 16 residues.

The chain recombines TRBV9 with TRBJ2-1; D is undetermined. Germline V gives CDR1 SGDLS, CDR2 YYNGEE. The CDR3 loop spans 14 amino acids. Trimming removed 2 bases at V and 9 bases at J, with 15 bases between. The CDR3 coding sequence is TGTGCCAGCAGCGTGGGTTGGGTAGTCCGTGAGCAGTTCTTC. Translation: CASSVGWVVREQFF.

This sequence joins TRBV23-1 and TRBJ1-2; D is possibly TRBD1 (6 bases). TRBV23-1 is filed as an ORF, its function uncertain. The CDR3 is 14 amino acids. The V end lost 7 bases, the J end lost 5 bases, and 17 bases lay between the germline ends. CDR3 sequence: CASTERGGRYGYTF. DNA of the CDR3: TGCGCCAGCACGGAACGGGGGGGGCGGTATGGCTACACCTTC.

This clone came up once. CDR3 bases: TGTGCCAGCAGCTCCTCAGACAGGGGGCATTACGAGCAGTACTTC. Translating it yields CASSSSDRGHYEQYF. The gene calls are TRBV7-8 and TRBJ2-7, with TRBD1 matching over 10 bases. The trim removed 4 bases at V and 4 bases at J, leaving 7 bases unmatched. CDR1 and CDR2 from the germline V gene are SGHVS and FQNEAQ. The CDR3 is 15 residues long.

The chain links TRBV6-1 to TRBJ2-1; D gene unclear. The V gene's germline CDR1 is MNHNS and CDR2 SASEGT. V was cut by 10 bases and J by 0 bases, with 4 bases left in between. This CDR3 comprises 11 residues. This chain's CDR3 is CATDSYNEQFF. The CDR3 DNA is TGTGCCACCGACTCCTACAATGAGCAGTTCTTC.

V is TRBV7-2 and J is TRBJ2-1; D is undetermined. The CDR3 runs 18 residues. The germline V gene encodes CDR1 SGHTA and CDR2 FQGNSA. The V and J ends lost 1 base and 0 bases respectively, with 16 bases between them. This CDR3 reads CASSLGVSTLSSYNEQFF. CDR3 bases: TGTGCCAGCAGCTTAGGAGTCTCGACCCTGAGCTCCTACAATGAGCAGTTCTTC.

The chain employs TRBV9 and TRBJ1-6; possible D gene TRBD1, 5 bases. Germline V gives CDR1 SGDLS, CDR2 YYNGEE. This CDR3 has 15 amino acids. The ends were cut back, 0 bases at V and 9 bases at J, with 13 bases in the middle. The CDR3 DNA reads TGTGCCAGCAGCGTAGGGGGGGGAACGCGTTCACCCCTCCACTTT. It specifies CASSVGGGTRSPLHF.

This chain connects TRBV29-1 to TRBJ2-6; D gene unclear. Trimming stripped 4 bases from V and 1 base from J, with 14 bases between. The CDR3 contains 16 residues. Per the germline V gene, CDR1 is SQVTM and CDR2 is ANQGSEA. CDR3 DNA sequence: TGCAGCGTTGTTTTGGTAGTCCCATCTGGGGCCAACGTCCTGACTTTC. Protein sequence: CSVVLVVPSGANVLTF.

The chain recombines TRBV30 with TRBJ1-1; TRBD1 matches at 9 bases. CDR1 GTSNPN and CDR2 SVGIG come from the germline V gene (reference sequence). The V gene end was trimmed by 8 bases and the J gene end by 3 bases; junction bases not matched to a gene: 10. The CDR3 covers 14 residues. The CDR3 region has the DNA TGTGCCCAAATACAGGGGGCCAGCGACACTGAAGCTTTCTTT. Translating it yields CAQIQGASDTEAFF.

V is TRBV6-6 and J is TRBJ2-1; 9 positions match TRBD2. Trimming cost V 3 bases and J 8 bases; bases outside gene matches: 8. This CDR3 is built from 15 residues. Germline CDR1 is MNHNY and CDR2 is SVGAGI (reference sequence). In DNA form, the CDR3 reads TGTGCCAGCAGTTATAGCGGGGGACCGAGGGATGAGCAGTTCTTC. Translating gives CASSYSGGPRDEQFF.

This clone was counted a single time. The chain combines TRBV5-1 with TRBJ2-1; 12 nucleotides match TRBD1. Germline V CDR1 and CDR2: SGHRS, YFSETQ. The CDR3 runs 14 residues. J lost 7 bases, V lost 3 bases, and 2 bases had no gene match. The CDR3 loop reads CASSWDRGLNEQFF. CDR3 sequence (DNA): TGCGCCAGCAGCTGGGACAGGGGGCTGAATGAGCAGTTCTTC. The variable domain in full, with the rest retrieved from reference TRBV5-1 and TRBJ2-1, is KAGVTQTPRYLIKTRGQQVTLSCSPISGHRSVSWYQQTPGQGLQFLFEYFSETQRNKGNFPGRFSGRQFSNSRSEMNVSTLELGDSALYLCASSWDRGLNEQFFGPGTRLTVL.

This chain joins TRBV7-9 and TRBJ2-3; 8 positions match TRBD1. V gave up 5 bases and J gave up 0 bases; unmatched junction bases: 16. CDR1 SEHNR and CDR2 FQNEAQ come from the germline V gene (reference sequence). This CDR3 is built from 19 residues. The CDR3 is CASSTPQTTTGESTDTQYF. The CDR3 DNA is TGTGCCAGCAGCACACCTCAAACCACGACAGGGGAAAGCACAGATACGCAGTATTTT. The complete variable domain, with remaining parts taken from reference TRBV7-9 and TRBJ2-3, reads DTGVSQNPRHKITKRGQNVTFRCDPISEHNRLYWYRQTLGQGPEFLTYFQNEAQLEKSRLLSDRFSAERPKGSFSTLEIQRTEQGDSAMYLCASSTPQTTTGESTDTQYFGPGTRLTVL.

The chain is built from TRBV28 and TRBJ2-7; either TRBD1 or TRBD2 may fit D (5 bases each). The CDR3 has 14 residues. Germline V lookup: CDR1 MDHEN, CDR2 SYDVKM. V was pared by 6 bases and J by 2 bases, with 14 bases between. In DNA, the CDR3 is TGTGCCAGCAGGGTGGGGGAAGGGGCCTACGAGCAGTACTTC. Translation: CASRVGEGAYEQYF.

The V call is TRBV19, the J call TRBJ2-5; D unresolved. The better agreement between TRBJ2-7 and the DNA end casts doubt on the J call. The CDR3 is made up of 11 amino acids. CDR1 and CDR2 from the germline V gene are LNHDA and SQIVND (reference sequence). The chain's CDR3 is CASSDGYEQYF. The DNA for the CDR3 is TGTGCCAGTAGTGATGGGTACGAGCAGTACTTC.

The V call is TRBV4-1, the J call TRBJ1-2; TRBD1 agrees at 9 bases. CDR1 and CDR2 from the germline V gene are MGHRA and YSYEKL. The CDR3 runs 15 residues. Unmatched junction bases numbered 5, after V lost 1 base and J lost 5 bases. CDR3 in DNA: TGCGCCAGCAGCCAAGTGGGACAGGGCCAATATGGCTACACCTTC. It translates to CASSQVGQGQYGYTF.

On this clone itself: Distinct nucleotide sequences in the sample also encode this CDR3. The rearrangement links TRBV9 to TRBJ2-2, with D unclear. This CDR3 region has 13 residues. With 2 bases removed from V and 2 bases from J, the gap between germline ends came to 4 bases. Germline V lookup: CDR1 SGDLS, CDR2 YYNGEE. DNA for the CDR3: TGTGCCAGCAGCGTCGGTAACACCGGGGAGCTGTTTTTT. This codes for CASSVGNTGELFF.

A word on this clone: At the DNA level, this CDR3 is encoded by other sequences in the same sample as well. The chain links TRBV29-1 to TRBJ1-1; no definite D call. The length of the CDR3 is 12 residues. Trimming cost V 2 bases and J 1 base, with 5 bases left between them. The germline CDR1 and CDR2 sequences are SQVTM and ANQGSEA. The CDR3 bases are TGCAGCGTTGAAAAAGGGAACACTGAAGCTTTCTTT. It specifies CSVEKGNTEAFF.

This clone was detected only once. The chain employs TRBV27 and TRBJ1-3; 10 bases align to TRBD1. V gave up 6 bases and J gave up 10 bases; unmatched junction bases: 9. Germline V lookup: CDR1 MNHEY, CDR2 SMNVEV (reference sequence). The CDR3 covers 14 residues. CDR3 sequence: CASSLGTGAGTIYF. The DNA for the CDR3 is TGTGCCAGCAGCCTTGGGACAGGGGCTGGGACCATATATTTT.

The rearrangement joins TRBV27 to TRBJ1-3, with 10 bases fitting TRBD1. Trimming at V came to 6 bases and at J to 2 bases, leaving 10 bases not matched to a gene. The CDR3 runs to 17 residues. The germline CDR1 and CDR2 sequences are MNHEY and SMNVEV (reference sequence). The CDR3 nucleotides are TGTGCCAGCAGACCCTTCATCGGGACAGGGGCTGGAAACACCATATATTTT. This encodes CASRPFIGTGAGNTIYF.

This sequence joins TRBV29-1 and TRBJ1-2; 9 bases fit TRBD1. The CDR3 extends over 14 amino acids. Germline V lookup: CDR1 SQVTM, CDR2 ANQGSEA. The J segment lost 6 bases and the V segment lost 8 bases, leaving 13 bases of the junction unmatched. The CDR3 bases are TGCAGCTCCTTGGGGGGCACAGGGGGCAATGGCTACACCTTC. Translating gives CSSLGGTGGNGYTF.

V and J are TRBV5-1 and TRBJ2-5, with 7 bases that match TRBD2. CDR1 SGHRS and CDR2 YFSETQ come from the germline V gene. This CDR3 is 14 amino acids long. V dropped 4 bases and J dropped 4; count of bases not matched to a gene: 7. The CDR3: CASSDGEGLETQYF. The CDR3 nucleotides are TGCGCCAGCAGCGACGGGGAGGGGCTAGAGACCCAGTACTTC.

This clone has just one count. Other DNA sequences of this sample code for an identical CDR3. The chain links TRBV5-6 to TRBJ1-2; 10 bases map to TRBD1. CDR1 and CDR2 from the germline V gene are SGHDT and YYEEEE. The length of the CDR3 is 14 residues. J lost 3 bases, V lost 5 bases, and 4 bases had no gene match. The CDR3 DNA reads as TGTGCCAGCAGTTTAGGGACAGGGGACTATGGCTACACCTTC. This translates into CASSLGTGDYGYTF.

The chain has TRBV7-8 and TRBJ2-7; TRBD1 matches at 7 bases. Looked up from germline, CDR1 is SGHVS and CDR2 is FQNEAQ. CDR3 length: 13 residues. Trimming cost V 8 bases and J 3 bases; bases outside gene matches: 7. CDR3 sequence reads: CASCPQGVYEQYF. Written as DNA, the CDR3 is TGTGCCAGCTGTCCGCAGGGGGTCTACGAGCAGTACTTC.

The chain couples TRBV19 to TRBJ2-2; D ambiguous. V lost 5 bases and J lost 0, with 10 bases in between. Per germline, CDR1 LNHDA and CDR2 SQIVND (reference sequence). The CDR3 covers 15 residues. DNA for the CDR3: TGTGCCAGTAGTCCAGAATTATCGAACACCGGGGAGCTGTTTTTT. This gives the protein CASSPELSNTGELFF.

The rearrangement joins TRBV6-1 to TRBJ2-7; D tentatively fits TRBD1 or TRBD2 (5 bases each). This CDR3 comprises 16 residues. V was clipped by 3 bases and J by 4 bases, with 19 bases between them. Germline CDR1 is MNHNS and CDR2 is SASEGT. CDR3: CASSDGPEGKGYEQYF. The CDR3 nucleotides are TGTGCCAGCAGTGACGGACCTGAGGGGAAAGGATACGAGCAGTACTTC.

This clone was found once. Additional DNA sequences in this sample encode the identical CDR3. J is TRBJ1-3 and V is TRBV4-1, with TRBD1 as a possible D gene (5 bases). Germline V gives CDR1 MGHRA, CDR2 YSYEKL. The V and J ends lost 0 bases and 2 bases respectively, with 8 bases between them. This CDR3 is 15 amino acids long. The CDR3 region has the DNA TGCGCCAGCAGCCAAGATCAGGGTACTGGAAACACCATATATTTT. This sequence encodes CASSQDQGTGNTIYF.